This passage covers 10 T cell receptor beta chains from one sample sequenced in a study of cytomegalovirus exposure and HLA in healthy donors. Primers for the PCR totalled 60 Vbeta and 13 Jbeta. Clones were read by immunoSEQ multiplex PCR, and TCRdb kept only the in-frame ones, dropping some. There are some 180,000 clones in the sample; around 77% occur only once, and 2.9% lies in the top ten. The sample consisted of PBMCs. The receptors here all came from a woman aged 30 to 39 in good health and CMV-seronegative.

This chain joins TRBV5-1 and TRBJ2-1; D may be TRBD2 (5 bases). V was clipped by 0 bases and J by 6 bases, with 16 bases between them. Germline lookup yields CDR1 SGHRS and CDR2 YFSETQ. CDR3 length: 16 amino acids. The CDR3 is CASSLAAGIKSNEQFF. Written as DNA, the CDR3 is TGCGCCAGCAGCTTGGCGGCGGGTATTAAGAGCAATGAGCAGTTCTTC.

J is TRBJ2-1 and V is TRBV6-1, with TRBD2 matching over 9 bases. V shed 2 bases and J 8 bases; nucleotides not matched to a gene: 7. This CDR3 has 15 amino acids. The germline gives CDR1 MNHNS, CDR2 SASEGT. This CDR3 is CASSELAGGSDEQFF. The CDR3 bases are TGTGCCAGCAGTGAACTTGCGGGGGGGAGCGATGAGCAGTTCTTC.

On this clone: The germline gene is not matched at one end of the junction; a read error may be the cause. The sample carries other DNA sequences with the same CDR3. The CDR3 region has the DNA TGTGCTATCAGTGGTGGAGCGAACTATGGCTACACCTTC. Protein sequence: CAISGGANYGYTF. The rearrangement uses TRBV10-3 and TRBJ1-2, with D unresolved. The CDR3 loop spans 13 amino acids. Germline lookup yields CDR1 ENHRY and CDR2 SYGVKD.

The chain couples TRBV6-1 to TRBJ1-5; 10 positions match TRBD1. The CDR3 covers 13 residues. With V trimmed by 8 bases and J by 4 bases, 2 bases remained unmatched. In germline, CDR1 is MNHNS, CDR2 SASEGT. CDR3 coding DNA: TGTGCCAGCTGGACAGGGGGGAATCAGCCCCAGCATTTT. Translated, it gives CASWTGGNQPQHF.

This clone was seen a single time. The V and J genes are TRBV6-5 and TRBJ1-2; D ambiguous. V shed 0 bases and J shed 0 bases, with 11 bases lying between them. Germline assignment: CDR1 MNHEY and CDR2 SVGAGI. The CDR3 consists of 16 residues. The CDR3 protein is CASSYSTGEANYGYTF. Written as DNA, the CDR3 is TGTGCCAGCAGTTACTCGACGGGAGAGGCTAACTATGGCTACACCTTC.

This chain connects TRBV18 to TRBJ2-7; 8 bases are a match to TRBD2. Germline V gene lookup returns CDR1 KGHSH and CDR2 LQKENI. The CDR3 has 14 residues. V was pared by 3 bases and J by 6 bases, with 7 bases of the junction left unmatched. The CDR3 sequence: CASSPGTSFREQYF. The CDR3 DNA sequence: TGTGCCAGCTCACCCGGGACTAGTTTCCGCGAGCAGTACTTC.

V and J are TRBV9 and TRBJ1-4; D possibly corresponds to TRBD1 (6 bases). Germline CDR1 reads SGDLS; CDR2 reads YYNGEE. V was cut by 0 bases and J by 8 bases, with 11 bases left in between. The CDR3 contains 14 residues. The CDR3 sequence: CASSVDRAGEKLFF. The CDR3 DNA is TGTGCCAGCAGCGTAGACAGGGCCGGGGAAAAACTGTTTTTT.

This CDR3 reads CASSQELGQDYRYTF. CDR3 bases: TGTGCCAGCAGCCAAGAGCTGGGACAGGATTATCGCTACACCTTC. V usage is TRBV14 and J usage is TRBJ1-2, with 8 bases identical to TRBD1. V was pared by 0 bases and J by 9 bases, with 9 bases of the junction left unmatched. The CDR3 loop spans 15 amino acids. Germline V gives CDR1 SGHDN, CDR2 FVKESK. Complete variable domain (other parts from reference TRBV14 and TRBJ1-2): EAGVTQFPSHSVIEKGQTVTLRCDPISGHDNLYWYRRVMGKEIKFLLHFVKESKQDESGMPNNRFLAERTGGTYSTLKVQPAELEDSGVYFCASSQELGQDYRYTFGSGTRLTVV.

This chain uses TRBV19 with TRBJ2-1; D is uncertain. The germline V gene encodes CDR1 LNHDA and CDR2 SQIVND (reference sequence). V lost 5 bases and J lost 8, with 16 bases in between. This CDR3 contains 14 residues. CDR3 sequence reads: CASSPDHARDEQFF. CDR3 coding DNA: TGTGCCAGTAGTCCCGATCATGCCCGCGATGAGCAGTTCTTC.

The sample holds a few counts of this clone. The chain carries TRBV5-1 and TRBJ2-7, with D tentatively TRBD2 (5 bases). The V end was cut by 2 bases, the J end by 3 bases, with 12 bases between. CDR3 length: 14 residues. Germline lookup yields CDR1 SGHRS and CDR2 YFSETQ. CDR3 in amino acids: CASSFNGMGYEQYF. In DNA, the CDR3 is TGCGCCAGCAGCTTTAACGGGATGGGCTACGAGCAGTACTTC.